This T cell receptor (beta chain) derives from a study of blood T cell repertoires in COVID-19. Study in general: Some COVID-19 samples were acute and others convalescent; all came from the United States, Italy and Spain. The analysed material was cDNA or gDNA that came from T cells, B-cell-depleted T cells, or PBMCs.

Trimming took 6 bases from V and 1 from J; bases not matched to a gene: 10. The CDR3 sequence is 16 residues long. The germline V gene encodes CDR1 MDHEN and CDR2 SYDVKM. Method: immunoSEQ multiplex PCR; TCRdb's copy keeps in-frame clones and lacks some. The sample holds some 68,000 clones; about nine tenths are singletons and the top ten take 3.5% to 5.5%. The TCR was taken from a man aged 45-65 years with active COVID-19. Sequencing was performed on peripheral blood. The chain uses TRBV28 and TRBJ2-5; 8 bases map to TRBD1. CDR3 loop: CASSLPGQGFQETQYF. CDR3 nucleotides: TGTGCCAGCAGCCTACCCGGACAGGGTTTCCAAGAGACCCAGTACTTC.